This entry is about one TCR beta chain. The CDR3 consists of 12 residues. In germline, CDR1 is SNHLY, CDR2 FYNNEI. V was clipped by 6 bases and J by 7 bases, with 12 bases between them. The data were taken from a study of identical twins. TCRdb re-analysed the 5' RACE reads in MiXCR, keeping a single row per CDR3 protein. The sample lists 450,000 or so distinct CDR3 sequences; 13% to 15% were seen once. The same specimen was also included in a second study, on yellow fever vaccine responses in identical twins. According to that study: Twins' vaccine T cell response reportedly seemed partly convergent, partly personalized.

Sample: CD4+ T cells sorted from blood. This sequence joins TRBV2 and TRBJ1-2; weak D call: TRBD1 (5 bases). The source of this sequence is a woman under 30 in good health. The CDR3: CASRSQGIGYTF. The CDR3 DNA is TGTGCCAGCAGAAGTCAGGGCATTGGCTACACCTTC.